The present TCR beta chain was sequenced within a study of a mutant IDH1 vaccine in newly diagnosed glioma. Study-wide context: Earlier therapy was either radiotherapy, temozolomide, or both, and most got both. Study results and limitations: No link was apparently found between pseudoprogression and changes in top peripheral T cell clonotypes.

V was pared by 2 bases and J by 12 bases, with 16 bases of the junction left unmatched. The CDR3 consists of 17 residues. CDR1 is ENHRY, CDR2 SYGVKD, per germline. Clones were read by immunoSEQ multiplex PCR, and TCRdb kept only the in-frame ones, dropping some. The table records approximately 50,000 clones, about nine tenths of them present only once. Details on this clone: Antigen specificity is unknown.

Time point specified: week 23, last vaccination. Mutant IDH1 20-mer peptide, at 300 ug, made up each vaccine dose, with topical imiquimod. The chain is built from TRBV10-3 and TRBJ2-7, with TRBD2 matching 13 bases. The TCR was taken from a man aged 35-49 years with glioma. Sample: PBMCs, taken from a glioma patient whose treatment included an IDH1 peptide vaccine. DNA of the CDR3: TGTGCCATCAGTGAGGTACAGGGTGGGACTAGCGGGAATCGACTGTACTTC. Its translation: CAISEVQGGTSGNRLYF.